Below are 10 T cell receptor beta chains sequenced from a single sample in a study of T cells in localized non-small cell lung cancer. Repertoires were generated with immunoSEQ multiplex PCR, while TCRdb's copy carries only in-frame clones and drops some. The table records tens of thousands of clones, approximately 88% of them present only once. The sequencing here drew on peripheral blood, taken before any cancer treatment. The origin of the receptors is a man aged 35 to 69 with stage I squamous cell lung carcinoma.

The chain joins TRBV25-1 to TRBJ2-2; tentative D call: TRBD2 (6 bases). V shed 5 bases and J shed 5 bases, with 21 bases lying between them. Germline V lookup: CDR1 MGHDK, CDR2 SYGVNS. This CDR3 spans 17 amino acids. The CDR3 reads CASSKDYTRVGTGELFF. The CDR3 bases are TGTGCCAGCAGTAAGGACTACACGAGAGTGGGGACCGGGGAGCTGTTTTTT.

The J gene is TRBJ2-3, the V gene TRBV20-1; maybe TRBD1 (6 bases). The V gene's germline CDR1 is DFQATT and CDR2 SNEGSKA (reference sequence). Trimming took 0 bases from V and 14 from J, leaving 12 bases between them. This CDR3 has 11 amino acids. The DNA for the CDR3 is TGCAGTGCTAGAGATCGAGGGGGAGCGTATTTT. It yields the protein CSARDRGGAYF.

This rearrangement joins TRBV5-1 to TRBJ2-1, with D perhaps TRBD1 or TRBD2 (5 bases each). CDR3 length equals 14 residues. Germline V gene sequence: CDR1 SGHRS, CDR2 YFSETQ. V was pared by 3 bases and J by 8 bases, with 15 bases between. CDR3 nucleotide sequence: TGCGCCAGCAGCTGGGACCCCCCTAGGTATGAGCAGTTCTTC. This codes for CASSWDPPRYEQFF.

J is TRBJ2-2 and V is TRBV11-3; D call uncertain. V was pared by 5 bases and J by 0 bases, with 16 bases between. This CDR3 region has 17 residues. From germline, CDR1 is SGHNT and CDR2 YENEEA. The CDR3 DNA reads TGTGCCAGCAGCCTCCATACAGTGACCGCGAACACCGGGGAGCTGTTTTTT. Protein product: CASSLHTVTANTGELFF. Looking up the rest from reference TRBV11-3 and TRBJ2-2 gives the full variable domain: EAGVVQSPRYKIIEKKQPVAFWCNPISGHNTLYWYLQNLGQGPELLIRYENEEAVDDSQLPKDRFSAERLKGVDSTLKIQPAELGDSAVYLCASSLHTVTANTGELFFGEGSRLTVL.

The CDR3 DNA is TGTGCCAGCTCACTCCAGGGACTGCAGACCCAGTACTTC. Protein product: CASSLQGLQTQYF. This chain joins TRBV18 and TRBJ2-5; D might be TRBD2 (6 bases). Germline CDR1 reads KGHSH; CDR2 reads LQKENI. Trimming removed 4 bases from V and 6 bases from J, with 12 bases in between. The CDR3 has 13 residues.

This rearrangement joins TRBV18 to TRBJ1-1; D unresolved. Trimming stripped 1 base from V and 5 bases from J, with 8 bases between. Germline lookup yields CDR1 KGHSH and CDR2 LQKENI. There are 13 residues in the CDR3. The CDR3, as DNA: TGTGCCAGCTCACCACAGGGAGGGACTGAAGCTTTCTTT. Protein sequence: CASSPQGGTEAFF.

The genes are TRBV5-1 and TRBJ1-1, with 9 bases that match TRBD1. V was clipped by 2 bases and J by 1 base; unmatched bases: 3. This CDR3 is 15 amino acids long. Germline V gene sequence: CDR1 SGHRS, CDR2 YFSETQ. The CDR3 DNA reads as TGCGCCAGCAGCTTTCAGGACAGGGGGAACACTGAAGCTTTCTTT. This sequence encodes CASSFQDRGNTEAFF.

The rearrangement uses TRBV7-9 and TRBJ1-2; no clear D gene. Trimming took 2 bases from V and 4 from J, leaving 8 bases between them. Germline V gene data show CDR1 as SEHNR and CDR2 as FQNEAQ (reference sequence). CDR3 length: 13 residues. The CDR3: CASSLSTSYGYTF. The CDR3 DNA sequence: TGTGCCAGCAGCTTAAGCACCAGCTATGGCTACACCTTC.

Points on this clone: This sample also contains other DNA sequences that code for the same CDR3. The chain combines TRBV19 with TRBJ2-3, with 7 nucleotides matching TRBD2. In germline, CDR1 is LNHDA, CDR2 SQIVND (reference sequence). The CDR3 contains 13 residues. V shed 3 bases and J 6 bases; nucleotides not matched to a gene: 3. The CDR3 nucleotides read TGTGCCAGTAGTATTGGGGGGGGTGATACGCAGTATTTT. Its protein is CASSIGGGDTQYF.

The chain couples TRBV7-8 to TRBJ2-3, with D perhaps matching TRBD1 (6 bases). This CDR3 has 13 residues. Germline assignment: CDR1 SGHVS and CDR2 FQNEAQ. V dropped 3 bases and J dropped 8 bases, with 12 bases sitting between them. In DNA form, the CDR3 reads TGTGCCAGCAGCTTGCCAGGGGAAAGTACGCAGTATTTT. Translating gives CASSLPGESTQYF.